Sequencing of this TCR beta chain was carried out in a study of T cells after somatic rescue of genetic block. The assay was immunoSEQ multiplex PCR, and TCRdb's table has in-frame clones only and misses some. Of over 9,500 clones in the sample, approximately 74% are singletons; the top ten hold roughly a fifth. V gave up 6 bases and J gave up 3 bases; unmatched junction bases: 25. The CDR3 loop spans 21 amino acids. Germline V gene lookup returns CDR1 LNHDA and CDR2 SQIVND (reference sequence). Sample: peripheral blood mononuclear cells (PBMCs). The receptor was isolated from a boy aged 5-17 years. The genes are TRBV19 and TRBJ2-7; 11 positions agree with TRBD2. The CDR3 protein is CASRQRLAGRTSLGRGYEQYF. For the CDR3, the DNA is TGTGCCAGTAGGCAACGACTAGCGGGGAGGACCTCTCTAGGTAGGGGCTACGAGCAGTACTTC.